Sequencing of this T cell receptor (beta chain) was carried out in a study of tumor-infiltrating lymphocytes in primary liver carcinoma. Germline V gives CDR1 SGHAT, CDR2 FQDESV (reference sequence). The CDR3 has 15 amino acids. Priming with a constant-region primer yielded TCR beta cDNA from 450 to 600 ng total RNA. Libraries for TCR beta were built through three nested multiplex PCR rounds, which together made up a slightly modified ARM-PCR procedure. Researchers ran the first two PCR rounds for about 11 cycles each with TRBV1-TRBV30 forward primers and a C-beta reverse primer. One entry per CDR3 protein, called by TCRdb with MiXCR from the multiplex PCR reads. The sample shows about 74,000 distinct CDR3 sequences, 55% to 75% of them seen only once. Findings of the study overall: Researchers found tumor-adjacent and tumor-blood pairs overlapped less than tumor region pairs.

As regards this clonotype: Its antigen is still unknown. A junction boundary mismatches the germline segment, possibly from a read error.

DNA and RNA were both co-extracted from 20-30 mg of bulk tissue that had not been sorted. The sequence was obtained from a man between 40 and 49 years old with primary liver carcinoma and hepatitis B virus infection. Sequenced: liver tumor tissue from sampling region 4. Specified subset: tumor region T4, right-lateral pole. The chain combines TRBV11-1 with TRBJ1-4; 7 bases are a match to TRBD1. DNA of the CDR3: TGTGCCAGCAACCATAACAGGGGACCTAATGAGAAACTGTTTTTT. Amino acid sequence: CASNHNRGPNEKLFF.